What follows are 14 T cell receptor beta chains derived from one specimen sequenced in a study of blood T cell repertoires in COVID-19. Only in-frame clones appear in the TCRdb table, and some are missing; sequencing was by immunoSEQ multiplex PCR. This sample yields 85,000 to 110,000 clones, of which 80% to 90% are seen a single time; about 3.5% belongs to the top ten. What was sequenced was peripheral blood. The receptors derive from a woman in her sixties with acute or convalescent COVID-19.

The J gene is TRBJ2-7, the V gene TRBV2; 9 nucleotides align to TRBD1. The CDR3 contains 15 residues. CDR1 and CDR2 (germline): SNHLY, FYNNEI. The ends lost 3 bases at V and 3 bases at J; junction bases unmatched: 6. The chain's CDR3 is CASSDARQGGYEQYF. The DNA for the CDR3 is TGTGCCAGCAGTGACGCGAGACAGGGGGGCTACGAGCAGTACTTC.

The chain carries TRBV3-1 (or the pseudogene TRBV3-2) and TRBJ2-3, with 9 bases that match TRBD2. From germline, CDR1 is LGHDT and CDR2 YNNKEL (reference sequence). This CDR3 is built from 17 residues. With V trimmed by 0 bases and J by 2 bases, 6 bases remained unmatched. The CDR3 DNA reads TGTGCCAGCAGCCAAGAGGGGGCGGGAGGGCCCACAGATACGCAGTATTTT. Its translation is CASSQEGAGGPTDTQYF.

The chain recombines TRBV30 with TRBJ2-3; tentatively, D is TRBD2 (8 bases). The V gene lost 3 bases and the J gene lost 1 base, with 17 bases spanning the gap. The germline V gene encodes CDR1 GTSNPN and CDR2 SVGIG (reference sequence). The CDR3 consists of 16 residues. This chain's CDR3 is CAWRTGRGPRTDTQYF. DNA of the CDR3: TGTGCCTGGAGGACCGGGAGGGGGCCTCGCACAGATACGCAGTATTTT.

The CDR3 region has the DNA TGTGCCAGCAGCTTAGAGCTTTCGGGGAATGAAAAACTGTTTTTT. Protein: CASSLELSGNEKLFF. This chain links TRBV5-6 with TRBJ1-4; D gene uncertain. This CDR3 comprises 15 residues. V was shortened by 2 bases and J by 5 bases, with 13 bases between the two germline ends. CDR1 is SGHDT, CDR2 YYEEEE, per germline.

The chain joins TRBV6-1 to TRBJ2-3; possible D gene TRBD2, 7 bases. The CDR3 length is 16 residues. Trimming removed 3 bases at V and 2 bases at J, with 15 bases between. Per the germline V gene, CDR1 is MNHNS and CDR2 is SASEGT. CDR3 protein: CASSDYLGGLTDTQYF. CDR3 DNA: TGTGCCAGCAGTGATTACCTCGGGGGGCTCACAGATACGCAGTATTTT.

The gene calls are TRBV6-6 and TRBJ1-6; D call uncertain. CDR3 size: 13 residues. Germline CDR1 reads MNHNY; CDR2 reads SVGAGI (reference sequence). Trimming stripped 8 bases from V and 7 bases from J, with 12 bases between. CDR3 in amino acids: CASGTTPNSPLHF. For the CDR3, the DNA is TGTGCCAGCGGAACTACCCCGAATTCACCCCTCCACTTT.

The chain combines TRBV5-1 with TRBJ2-1, with TRBD2 matching over 14 bases. Per germline, CDR1 SGHRS and CDR2 YFSETQ. This CDR3 region has 14 residues. V was clipped by 5 bases and J by 7 bases; unmatched bases: 2. CDR3 nucleotide sequence: TGCGCCAGCAGGACTAGCGGGAGGGTTAATGAGCAGTTCTTC. Translating gives CASRTSGRVNEQFF.

This clone appeared a few times. The rearrangement links TRBV5-1 to TRBJ1-5, with a weak D call TRBD1 (5 bases). V lost 0 bases to trimming and J lost 6 bases, with 10 bases between them. From germline, CDR1 is SGHRS and CDR2 YFSETQ. The CDR3 is 14 residues long. CDR3 loop: CASSLAGQGQPQHF. The CDR3 DNA reads TGCGCCAGCAGCTTGGCCGGGCAGGGTCAGCCCCAGCATTTT.

The chain is built from TRBV27 and TRBJ1-6; D is possibly TRBD1 (5 bases). The CDR3 contains 16 residues. Trimming removed 5 bases at V and 10 bases at J, with 21 bases between. Germline V gene data show CDR1 as MNHEY and CDR2 as SMNVEV (reference sequence). The CDR3 here is CASSASPGVGLSPLHF. The CDR3 coding sequence is TGTGCCAGCAGTGCTTCTCCGGGGGTTGGGTTATCACCCCTCCACTTT.

CDR3 loop: CASSSTGTGRPEAFF. For the CDR3, the DNA is TGTGCCAGTAGCAGTACCGGGACAGGGAGGCCTGAAGCTTTCTTT. The rearrangement uses TRBV19 and TRBJ1-1, with TRBD1 matching over 9 bases. The length of the CDR3 is 15 residues. From germline, CDR1 is LNHDA and CDR2 SQIVND (reference sequence). Losses at the gene ends were 6 bases for V and 6 bases for J; bases not matched to a gene: 11.

V gene TRBV9 combines with J gene TRBJ1-2, with D hard to call. Germline V CDR1 and CDR2: SGDLS, YYNGEE. This CDR3 is built from 15 residues. V was trimmed by 3 bases and J by 7 bases, leaving 19 bases between them. CDR3 sequence reads: CASSDPGAGEIGYTF. DNA for the CDR3: TGTGCCAGCAGCGACCCCGGAGCCGGAGAAATTGGCTACACCTTC.

The chain uses TRBV9 and TRBJ2-7; 10 nucleotides align to TRBD2. CDR3 size: 15 residues. Germline V CDR1 and CDR2: SGDLS, YYNGEE. V lost 0 bases and J lost 3; bases outside the gene matches: 3. The CDR3 sequence is CASSVELAGFYEQYF. CDR3 bases: TGTGCCAGCAGCGTAGAACTAGCGGGATTCTACGAGCAGTACTTC.

This clone occurred a few times. Other DNA sequences in the same sample also yield this CDR3. This sequence joins TRBV19 and TRBJ1-5; D might be TRBD1 (5 bases). This CDR3 has 12 amino acids. Per the germline V gene, CDR1 is LNHDA and CDR2 is SQIVND (reference sequence). V lost 1 base, J lost 9 bases, and 7 bases lay in between. In DNA form, the CDR3 reads TGTGCCAGTAGTATAGTGCAGGGGCCCCAGCATTTT. This gives the protein CASSIVQGPQHF.

The V call is TRBV28, the J call TRBJ1-2; 8 bases map to TRBD1. The CDR3 is 14 residues long. Per germline, CDR1 MDHEN and CDR2 SYDVKM. Trimming cost V 5 bases and J 5 bases; bases outside gene matches: 7. The CDR3 DNA is TGTGCCAGCAGTCCTGGACAGGGAGGGTATGGCTACACCTTC. Translation: CASSPGQGGYGYTF.